Below are 10 T cell receptor beta chains sequenced from a single sample in a study of PD-1 blockade in classical Hodgkin lymphoma. Time point indicated: cycle 4 day 1 (C4D1), after more than five weeks of nivolumab. All patients relapsed after autologous stem cell transplantation, and brentuximab vedotin exposure varied. Libraries were prepared by immunoSEQ multiplex PCR; TCRdb keeps only in-frame clonotypes and omits some of them. The sample holds under 130,000 clones, roughly 87% seen once. This specimen consisted of peripheral blood mononuclear cells (PBMCs), obtained before the fourth cycle of nivolumab. The source of these receptors is a human donor with classical Hodgkin lymphoma.

The count of this clone is one. The gene calls are TRBV11-3 and TRBJ1-1; TRBD1 matches at 10 bases. Trimming removed 5 bases from V and 5 bases from J; junction bases left unmatched: 2. Per the germline V gene, CDR1 is SGHNT and CDR2 is YENEEA. CDR3 size: 13 residues. The CDR3: CASSRTGGTEAFF. CDR3 nucleotides: TGTGCCAGCAGCAGGACAGGGGGTACTGAAGCTTTCTTT.

This chain uses TRBV7-9 with TRBJ2-7, with 8 bases matching TRBD1. V shed 4 bases and J 5 bases; nucleotides not matched to a gene: 7. The CDR3 runs 14 residues. From germline, CDR1 is SEHNR and CDR2 FQNEAQ (reference sequence). CDR3 sequence: CASSSDRGKDEQYF. CDR3 bases: TGTGCCAGCAGCTCCGACAGGGGTAAAGACGAGCAGTACTTC.

The chain has TRBV9 and TRBJ2-1; 11 bases agree with TRBD2. Germline CDR1 and CDR2: SGDLS and YYNGEE. The trim removed 0 bases at V and 9 bases at J, leaving 5 bases unmatched. The CDR3 is 15 amino acids. CDR3 coding DNA: TGTGCCAGCAGCGTAGCCTCTAGCGGGAGGTCTGAGCAGTTCTTC. Encoded protein: CASSVASSGRSEQFF.

The rearrangement links TRBV5-6 to TRBJ2-5; weak D call: TRBD1 (5 bases). V was shortened by 2 bases and J by 0 bases, with 17 bases between the two germline ends. CDR1 is SGHDT and CDR2 is YYEEEE in the germline V gene. The CDR3 is 17 amino acids. The CDR3 region is CASSFLGWQGNQETQYF. CDR3 nucleotides: TGTGCCAGCAGCTTCCTGGGATGGCAGGGCAACCAAGAGACCCAGTACTTC. Full variable domain (remainder filled in from reference TRBV5-6 and TRBJ2-5): DAGVTQSPTHLIKTRGQQVTLRCSPKSGHDTVSWYQQALGQGPQFIFQYYEEEERQRGNFPDRFSGHQFPNYSSELNVNALLLGDSALYLCASSFLGWQGNQETQYFGPGTRLLVL.

V and J are TRBV5-6 and TRBJ1-2; 7 nucleotides match TRBD1. Losses at the gene ends were 4 bases for V and 3 bases for J; bases not matched to a gene: 6. The germline V gene has CDR1 SGHDT and CDR2 YYEEEE. This CDR3 has 14 residues. CDR3 residues: CASSPRGGHYGYTF. The CDR3 DNA is TGTGCCAGCAGCCCTCGAGGGGGCCACTATGGCTACACCTTC.

J is TRBJ1-1 and V is TRBV13; D remains ambiguous. From germline, CDR1 is PRHDT and CDR2 FYEKMQ (reference sequence). V was pared by 0 bases and J by 0 bases, with 8 bases between. The CDR3 loop spans 15 amino acids. In DNA, the CDR3 is TGTGCCAGCAGCTTAGGCAGCACCGTGAACACTGAAGCTTTCTTT. Its translation is CASSLGSTVNTEAFF.

This clone has just one count. J is TRBJ1-1 and V is TRBV19; perhaps TRBD1 as D (5 bases). V dropped 6 bases and J dropped 6 bases, with 17 bases sitting between them. The germline V gene has CDR1 LNHDA and CDR2 SQIVND (reference sequence). The CDR3 is 14 amino acids. CDR3 residues: CASSHISGGAEAFF. Written as DNA, the CDR3 is TGTGCCAGTAGCCACATCTCCGGGGGGGCTGAAGCTTTCTTT. The complete variable domain, with remaining parts taken from reference TRBV19 and TRBJ1-1, reads DGGITQSPKYLFRKEGQNVTLSCEQNLNHDAMYWYRQDPGQGLRLIYYSQIVNDFQKGDIAEGYSVSREKKESFPLTVTSAQKNPTAFYLCASSHISGGAEAFFGQGTRLTVV.

This clone has only a few counts. J is TRBJ1-5 and V is TRBV19; 11 nucleotides match TRBD1. The J segment lost 2 bases and the V segment lost 5 bases, leaving 5 bases of the junction unmatched. CDR1 and CDR2 (germline): LNHDA, SQIVND (reference sequence). This CDR3 is built from 16 residues. The CDR3 bases are TGTGCCAGTAGTGCGTGGACAGGGGGCGGCAATCAGCCCCAGCATTTT. Translated: CASSAWTGGGNQPQHF.

The chain has TRBV15 and TRBJ1-5; D is perhaps TRBD1 (6 bases). V was cut by 1 base and J by 0 bases, with 16 bases left in between. Germline CDR1 LNHNV, CDR2 YYDKDF (reference sequence). The CDR3 covers 18 residues. CDR3 amino acids: CATSRGCQGPNSNQPQHF. CDR3 nucleotide sequence: TGTGCCACCAGCAGAGGGTGTCAGGGGCCGAATAGCAATCAGCCCCAGCATTTT.

This chain connects TRBV29-1 to TRBJ1-4; 11 bases agree with TRBD1. The CDR3 totals 17 residues. V was clipped by 6 bases and J by 0 bases; unmatched bases: 9. Germline CDR1 is SQVTM and CDR2 is ANQGSEA. The CDR3 DNA is TGCAGCGTCGCCGGGACAGGGGGATTCGCAACTAATGAAAAACTGTTTTTT. Translated, it gives CSVAGTGGFATNEKLFF.